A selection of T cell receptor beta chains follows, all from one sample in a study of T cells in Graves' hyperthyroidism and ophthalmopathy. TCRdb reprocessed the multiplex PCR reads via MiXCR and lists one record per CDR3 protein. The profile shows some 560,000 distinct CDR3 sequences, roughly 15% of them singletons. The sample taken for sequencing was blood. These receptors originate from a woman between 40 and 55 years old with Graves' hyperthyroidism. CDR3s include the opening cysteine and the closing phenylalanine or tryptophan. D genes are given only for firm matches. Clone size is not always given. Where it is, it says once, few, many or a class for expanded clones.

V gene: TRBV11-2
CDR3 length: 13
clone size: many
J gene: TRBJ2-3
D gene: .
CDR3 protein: CASSLWVADTQYF
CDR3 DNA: TGTGCCAGCAGCTTGTGGGTGGCAGATACGCAGTATTTT

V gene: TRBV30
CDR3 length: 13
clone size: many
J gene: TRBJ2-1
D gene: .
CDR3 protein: CAWDLGGDNEQFF
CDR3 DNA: TGTGCCTGGGATTTAGGCGGGGACAATGAGCAGTTCTTC

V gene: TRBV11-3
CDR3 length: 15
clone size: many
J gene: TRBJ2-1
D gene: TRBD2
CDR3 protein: CASSEAGGEYNEQFF
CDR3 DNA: TGTGCCAGCAGCGAGGCGGGAGGCGAATACAATGAGCAGTTCTTC

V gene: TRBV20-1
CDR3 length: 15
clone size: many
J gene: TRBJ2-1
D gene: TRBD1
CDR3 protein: CSARSRDRESVEQFF
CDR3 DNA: TGCAGTGCTAGAAGCCGGGACAGGGAGTCCGTTGAGCAGTTCTTC

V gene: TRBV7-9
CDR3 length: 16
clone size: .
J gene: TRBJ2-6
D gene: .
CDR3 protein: CASSLVLSSGANVLTF
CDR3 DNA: TGTGCCAGCAGCTTAGTCTTAAGCTCTGGGGCCAACGTCCTGACTTTC

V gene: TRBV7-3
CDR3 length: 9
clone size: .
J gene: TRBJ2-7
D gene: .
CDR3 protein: CFDRYEQYF
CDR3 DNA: TGTTTCGATCGCTACGAGCAGTACTTC

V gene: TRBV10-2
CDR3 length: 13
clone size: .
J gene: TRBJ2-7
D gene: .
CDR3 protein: CASRDGASYEQYF
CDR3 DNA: TGCGCCAGCCGGGACGGGGCATCCTACGAGCAGTACTTC

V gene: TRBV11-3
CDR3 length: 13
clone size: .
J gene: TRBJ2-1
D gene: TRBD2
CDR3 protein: CASGLAVKYEQFF
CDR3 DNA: TGTGCCAGCGGACTAGCGGTAAAGTATGAGCAGTTCTTC

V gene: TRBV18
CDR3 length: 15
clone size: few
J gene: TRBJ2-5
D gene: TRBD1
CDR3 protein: CASSPPQGAGETQYF
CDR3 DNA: TGTGCCAGCTCGCCTCCACAGGGGGCCGGAGAGACCCAGTACTTC

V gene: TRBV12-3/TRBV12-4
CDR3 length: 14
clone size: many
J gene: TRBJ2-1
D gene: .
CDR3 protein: CASSSLLSYNEQFF
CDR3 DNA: TGTGCCAGCAGCTCCTTACTATCCTACAATGAGCAGTTCTTC

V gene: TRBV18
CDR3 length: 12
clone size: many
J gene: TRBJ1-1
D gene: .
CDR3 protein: CASSPGGSEAFF
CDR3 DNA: TGTGCCAGCTCACCAGGAGGTTCTGAAGCTTTCTTT

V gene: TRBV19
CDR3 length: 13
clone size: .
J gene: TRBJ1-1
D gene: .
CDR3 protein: CASTGRSDTEAFF
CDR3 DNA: TGTGCCAGTACCGGCCGTTCTGACACTGAAGCTTTCTTT

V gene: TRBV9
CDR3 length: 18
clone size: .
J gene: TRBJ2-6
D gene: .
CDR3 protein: CASSVAFRSDSGANVLTF
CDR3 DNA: TGTGCCAGCAGCGTAGCCTTTAGGAGTGACTCTGGGGCCAACGTCCTGACTTTC

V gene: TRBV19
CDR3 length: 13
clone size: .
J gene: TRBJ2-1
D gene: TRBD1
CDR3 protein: CASRRQGQGEQFF
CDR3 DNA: TGTGCCAGTAGAAGACAGGGGCAAGGGGAGCAGTTCTTC

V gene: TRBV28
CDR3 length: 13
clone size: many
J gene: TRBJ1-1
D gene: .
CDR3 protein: CASSPTGRTEAFF
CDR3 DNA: TGTGCCAGCAGTCCCACAGGTAGGACTGAAGCTTTCTTT

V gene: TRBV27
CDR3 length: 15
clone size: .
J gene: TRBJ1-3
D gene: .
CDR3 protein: CASSLTEVVGNTIYF
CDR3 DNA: TGTGCCAGCAGTTTGACAGAGGTTGTTGGAAACACCATATATTTT

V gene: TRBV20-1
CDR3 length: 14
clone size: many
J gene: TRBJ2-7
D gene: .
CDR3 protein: CSASPLVQGNEQYF
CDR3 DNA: TGCAGTGCTAGTCCTCTCGTCCAGGGTAACGAGCAGTACTTC

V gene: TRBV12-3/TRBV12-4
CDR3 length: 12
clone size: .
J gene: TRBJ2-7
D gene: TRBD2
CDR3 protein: CASSLSGMEQYF
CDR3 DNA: TGTGCCAGCAGTTTAAGCGGGATGGAGCAGTACTTC

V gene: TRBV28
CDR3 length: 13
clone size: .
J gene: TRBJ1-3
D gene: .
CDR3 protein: CASSSGSPNTIYF
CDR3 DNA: TGTGCCAGCAGTTCCGGGAGCCCAAACACCATATATTTT

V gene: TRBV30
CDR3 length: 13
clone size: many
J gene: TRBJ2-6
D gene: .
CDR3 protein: CAWRRAGANVLTF
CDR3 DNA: TGTGCCTGGAGGAGAGCTGGGGCCAACGTCCTGACTTTC

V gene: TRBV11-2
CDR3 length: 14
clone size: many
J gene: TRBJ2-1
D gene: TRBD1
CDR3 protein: CASSDRGQYNEQFF
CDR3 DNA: TGTGCCAGCAGCGATAGGGGACAGTACAATGAGCAGTTCTTC

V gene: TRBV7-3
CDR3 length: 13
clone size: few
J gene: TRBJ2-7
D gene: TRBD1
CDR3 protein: CASSSDRDHEQYF
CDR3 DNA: TGTGCCAGCAGCTCCGACAGGGACCACGAGCAGTACTTC